These 9 T cell receptor beta chains originate from one sample sequenced in a study of beta chain features in type 1 diabetes. Findings and caveats of the study: For Type 1 diabetes patients, all four CD4+ subsets carried TCRB CDR3s that were moderately but significantly shorter.

Antigens for these TCRs are unknown. Expressed TCRB transcripts got sequenced, as all isolated RNA was reverse transcribed. Generated by immunoSEQ multiplex PCR, the TCRdb table keeps only in-frame clones and is missing some. The profile shows about 260,000 clones, 24% of them singletons. The specimen sequenced was naive CD4+ T cells from blood. These TCRs come from a woman younger than 45 with type 1 diabetes.

The J gene is TRBJ2-3, the V gene TRBV20-1, with D unclear. Deletions cut 1 base from V and 6 bases from J, with 5 bases between. Germline CDR1 reads DFQATT; CDR2 reads SNEGSKA (reference sequence). The CDR3 is 11 amino acids. The CDR3 DNA is TGCAGTGCTAGAGGCCAGGATACGCAGTATTTT. Protein sequence: CSARGQDTQYF.

The chain couples TRBV10-3 to TRBJ2-7, with D perhaps TRBD1 (5 bases). V lost 3 bases and J 2 bases, leaving 11 bases between the germline ends. Germline V CDR1 and CDR2: ENHRY, SYGVKD. This CDR3 spans 14 amino acids. CDR3 protein: CAISDSTVTYEQYF. CDR3 coding DNA: TGTGCCATCAGTGACTCGACAGTAACCTACGAGCAGTACTTC.

The rearrangement links TRBV11-2 to TRBJ2-3; TRBD2 might be the D (6 bases). This CDR3 region has 15 residues. The germline V gene has CDR1 SGHAT and CDR2 FQNNGV. V lost 1 base to trimming and J lost 2 bases, with 10 bases between them. The CDR3 DNA follows: TGTGCCAGCAGCTTAGTCGGGGGAAACACAGATACGCAGTATTTT. This gives the protein CASSLVGGNTDTQYF.

The CDR3 region is CASSSGQGVSGYEQYF. The CDR3 bases are TGTGCCAGCAGCTCGGGTCAGGGGGTTAGCGGCTACGAGCAGTACTTC. J is TRBJ2-7 and V is TRBV5-6; tentative D call: TRBD1 (7 bases). Trimming took 3 bases from V and 3 from J, leaving 19 bases between them. The CDR3 has 16 amino acids. Per the germline V gene, CDR1 is SGHDT and CDR2 is YYEEEE.

J is TRBJ2-1 and V is TRBV14; 10 nucleotides line up with TRBD2. The germline CDR1 and CDR2 sequences are SGHDN and FVKESK. Trimming took 4 bases from V and 10 from J; bases not matched to a gene: 4. This CDR3 has 13 amino acids. In DNA form, the CDR3 reads TGTGCCAGCAGCCCGGGACTAGCGAGGGAGCAGTTCTTC. Protein: CASSPGLAREQFF. Together with reference TRBV14 and TRBJ2-1, the CDR3 gives the full variable domain: EAGVTQFPSHSVIEKGQTVTLRCDPISGHDNLYWYRRVMGKEIKFLLHFVKESKQDESGMPNNRFLAERTGGTYSTLKVQPAELEDSGVYFCASSPGLAREQFFGPGTRLTVL.

V usage is TRBV6-6 and J usage is TRBJ1-4, with D uncertain. Per the germline V gene, CDR1 is MNHNY and CDR2 is SVGAGI (reference sequence). The CDR3 extends over 16 amino acids. V was clipped by 2 bases and J by 7 bases, with 17 bases between them. The CDR3 DNA is TGTGCCAGCAGTTACAGACTCCACGGTGTGAGTGAAAAACTGTTTTTT. Protein sequence: CASSYRLHGVSEKLFF.

This chain links TRBV27 with TRBJ2-7; TRBD1 matches at 8 bases. Trimming took 5 bases from V and 4 from J; bases not matched to a gene: 10. This CDR3 contains 15 residues. CDR1 and CDR2 from the germline V gene are MNHEY and SMNVEV (reference sequence). Written as DNA, the CDR3 is TGTGCCAGCAGTAACACTAGACAGGGGAGGTACGAGCAGTACTTC. The encoded protein is CASSNTRQGRYEQYF.

Here the CDR3 DNA reads TGCAGCGGGGGGACTAGCGGGAGGTCCCACAATGAGCAGTTCTTC. Protein product: CSGGTSGRSHNEQFF. The chain joins TRBV29-1 to TRBJ2-1; 15 bases are a match to TRBD2. Germline loops: CDR1 SQVTM, CDR2 ANQGSEA. The junction had 6 bases not matched to a gene; V was cut back by 7 bases and J by 5 bases. This CDR3 spans 15 amino acids.

The rearrangement links TRBV5-1 to TRBJ1-1; 7 nucleotides line up with TRBD1. V was clipped by 3 bases and J by 1 base; unmatched bases: 9. The CDR3 is 16 residues long. The germline V gene encodes CDR1 SGHRS and CDR2 YFSETQ. The CDR3 here is CASSSLMTGKNTEAFF. CDR3 DNA: TGCGCCAGCAGCTCCCTAATGACAGGGAAGAACACTGAAGCTTTCTTT.